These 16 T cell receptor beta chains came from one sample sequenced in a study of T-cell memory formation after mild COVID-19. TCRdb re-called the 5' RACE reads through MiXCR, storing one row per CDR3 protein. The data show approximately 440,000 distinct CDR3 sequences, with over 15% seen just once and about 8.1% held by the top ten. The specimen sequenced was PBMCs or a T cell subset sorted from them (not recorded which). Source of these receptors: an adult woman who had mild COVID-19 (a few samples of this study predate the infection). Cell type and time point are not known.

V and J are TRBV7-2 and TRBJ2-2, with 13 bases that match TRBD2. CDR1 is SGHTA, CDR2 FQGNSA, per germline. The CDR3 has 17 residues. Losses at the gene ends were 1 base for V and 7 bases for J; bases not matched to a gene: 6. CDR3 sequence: CASSLGTSGSIGGELFF. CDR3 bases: TGTGCCAGCAGCTTAGGGACTAGCGGGAGTATTGGCGGGGAGCTGTTTTTT.

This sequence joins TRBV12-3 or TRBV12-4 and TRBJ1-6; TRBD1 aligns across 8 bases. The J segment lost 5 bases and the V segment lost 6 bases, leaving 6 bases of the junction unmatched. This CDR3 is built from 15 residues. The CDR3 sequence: CASSIPTGDNSPLHF. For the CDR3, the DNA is TGTGCCAGCAGCATTCCGACAGGGGATAATTCACCCCTCCACTTT.

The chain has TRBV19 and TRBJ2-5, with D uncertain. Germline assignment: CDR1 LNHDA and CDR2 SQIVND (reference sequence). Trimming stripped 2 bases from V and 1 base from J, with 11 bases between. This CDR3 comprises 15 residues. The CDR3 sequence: CASSINSGSQETQYF. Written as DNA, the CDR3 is TGTGCCAGTAGTATAAATTCAGGCTCCCAAGAGACCCAGTACTTC. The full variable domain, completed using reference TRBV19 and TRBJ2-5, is DGGITQSPKYLFRKEGQNVTLSCEQNLNHDAMYWYRQDPGQGLRLIYYSQIVNDFQKGDIAEGYSVSREKKESFPLTVTSAQKNPTAFYLCASSINSGSQETQYFGPGTRLLVL.

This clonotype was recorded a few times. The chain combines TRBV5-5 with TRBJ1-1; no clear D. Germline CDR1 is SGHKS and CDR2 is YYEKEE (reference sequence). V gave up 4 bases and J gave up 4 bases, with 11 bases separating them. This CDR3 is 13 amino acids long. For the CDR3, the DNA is TGTGCCAGCAGCCCTTCAACGGGCACTGAAGCTTTCTTT. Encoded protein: CASSPSTGTEAFF. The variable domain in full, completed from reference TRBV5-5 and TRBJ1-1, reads DAGVTQSPTHLIKTRGQQVTLRCSPISGHKSVSWYQQVLGQGPQFIFQYYEKEERGRGNFPDRFSARQFPNYSSELNVNALLLGDSALYLCASSPSTGTEAFFGQGTRLTVV.

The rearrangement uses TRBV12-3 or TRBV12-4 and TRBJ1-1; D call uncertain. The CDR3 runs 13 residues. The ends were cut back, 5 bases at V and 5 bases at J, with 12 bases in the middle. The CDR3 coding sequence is TGTGCCAGCAGTCCTCAGCAGTATACTGAAGCTTTCTTT. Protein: CASSPQQYTEAFF.

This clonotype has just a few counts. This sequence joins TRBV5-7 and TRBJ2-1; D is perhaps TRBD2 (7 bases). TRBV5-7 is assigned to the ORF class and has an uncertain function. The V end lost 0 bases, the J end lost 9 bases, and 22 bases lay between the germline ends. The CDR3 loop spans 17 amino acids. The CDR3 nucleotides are TGTGCCAGCAGCTTGGGTTTGGCTGGGGGGGGGCTACGTGAGCAGTTCTTC. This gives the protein CASSLGLAGGGLREQFF.

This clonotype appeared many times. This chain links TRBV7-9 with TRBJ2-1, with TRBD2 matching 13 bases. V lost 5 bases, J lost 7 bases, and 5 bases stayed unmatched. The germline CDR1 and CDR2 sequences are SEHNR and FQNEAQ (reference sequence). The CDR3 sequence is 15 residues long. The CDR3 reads CASSRRTSGSNEQFF. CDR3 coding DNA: TGTGCCAGCAGCCGGAGGACTAGCGGGAGTAATGAGCAGTTCTTC.

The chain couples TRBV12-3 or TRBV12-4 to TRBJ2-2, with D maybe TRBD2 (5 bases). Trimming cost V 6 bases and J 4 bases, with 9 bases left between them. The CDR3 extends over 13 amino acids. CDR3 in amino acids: CASRGRSTGELFF. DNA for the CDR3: TGTGCCAGCAGAGGGAGATCCACCGGGGAGCTGTTTTTT.

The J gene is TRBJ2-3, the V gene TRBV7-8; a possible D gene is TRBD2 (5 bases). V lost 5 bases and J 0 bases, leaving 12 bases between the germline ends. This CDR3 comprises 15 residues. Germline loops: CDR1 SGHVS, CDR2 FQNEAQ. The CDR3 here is CASSGELVSTDTQYF. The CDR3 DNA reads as TGTGCCAGCAGCGGGGAGTTAGTAAGCACAGATACGCAGTATTTT.

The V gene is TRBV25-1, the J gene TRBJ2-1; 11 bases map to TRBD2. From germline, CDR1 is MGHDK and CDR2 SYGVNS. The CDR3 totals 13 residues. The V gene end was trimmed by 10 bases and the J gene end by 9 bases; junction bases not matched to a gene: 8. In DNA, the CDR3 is TGTGCCACCCGACTAGCGGGACGCCCTGAGCAGTTCTTC. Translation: CATRLAGRPEQFF.

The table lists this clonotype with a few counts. CDR3 protein: CASSLVTGGINEQFF. The CDR3 nucleotides read TGTGCCAGCAGCTTAGTAACGGGAGGTATAAATGAGCAGTTCTTC. The gene calls are TRBV7-9 and TRBJ2-1, with 7 positions matching TRBD2. CDR1 and CDR2 from the germline V gene are SEHNR and FQNEAQ (reference sequence). Unmatched junction bases numbered 7, after V lost 1 base and J lost 7 bases. The CDR3 totals 15 residues. The variable domain in full, completed from reference TRBV7-9 and TRBJ2-1, reads DTGVSQNPRHKITKRGQNVTFRCDPISEHNRLYWYRQTLGQGPEFLTYFQNEAQLEKSRLLSDRFSAERPKGSFSTLEIQRTEQGDSAMYLCASSLVTGGINEQFFGPGTRLTVL.

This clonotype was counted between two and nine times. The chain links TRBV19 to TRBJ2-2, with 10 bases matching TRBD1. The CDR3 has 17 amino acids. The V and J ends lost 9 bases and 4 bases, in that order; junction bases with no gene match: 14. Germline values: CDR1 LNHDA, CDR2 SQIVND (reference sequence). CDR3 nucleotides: TGTGCCAGCAAACAGACAGGGGGCTTTTTGAGCACCGGGGAGCTGTTTTTT. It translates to CASKQTGGFLSTGELFF.

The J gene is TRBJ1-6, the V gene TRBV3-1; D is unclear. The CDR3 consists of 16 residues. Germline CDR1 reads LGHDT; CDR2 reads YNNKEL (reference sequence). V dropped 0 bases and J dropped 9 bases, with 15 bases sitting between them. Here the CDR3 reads CASSQERATSGSPLHF. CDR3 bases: TGTGCCAGCAGCCAAGAGAGGGCCACGAGCGGTTCACCCCTCCACTTT.

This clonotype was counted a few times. As DNA, the CDR3 is TGTGCCAGCAGTTTAGATCGGAGGGGACCCCAAGAGACCCAGTACTTC. Residues: CASSLDRRGPQETQYF. V usage is TRBV12-3 or TRBV12-4 and J usage is TRBJ2-5; weak D call: TRBD2 (6 bases). V was shortened by 1 base and J by 1 base, with 13 bases between the two germline ends. CDR3 length equals 16 residues.

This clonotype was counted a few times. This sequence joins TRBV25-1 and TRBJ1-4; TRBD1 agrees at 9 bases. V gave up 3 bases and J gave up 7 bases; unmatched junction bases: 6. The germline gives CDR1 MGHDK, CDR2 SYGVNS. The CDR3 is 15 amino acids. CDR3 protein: CASSDLTGGREKLFF. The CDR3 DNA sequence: TGTGCCAGCAGTGACCTGACAGGGGGACGTGAAAAACTGTTTTTT.

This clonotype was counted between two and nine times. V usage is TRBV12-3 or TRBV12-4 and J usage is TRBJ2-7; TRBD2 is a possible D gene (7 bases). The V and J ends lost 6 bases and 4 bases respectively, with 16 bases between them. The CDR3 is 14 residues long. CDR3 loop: CASRGGTSSYEQYF. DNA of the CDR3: TGTGCCAGCAGGGGGGGGACATCAAGTTACGAGCAGTACTTC.